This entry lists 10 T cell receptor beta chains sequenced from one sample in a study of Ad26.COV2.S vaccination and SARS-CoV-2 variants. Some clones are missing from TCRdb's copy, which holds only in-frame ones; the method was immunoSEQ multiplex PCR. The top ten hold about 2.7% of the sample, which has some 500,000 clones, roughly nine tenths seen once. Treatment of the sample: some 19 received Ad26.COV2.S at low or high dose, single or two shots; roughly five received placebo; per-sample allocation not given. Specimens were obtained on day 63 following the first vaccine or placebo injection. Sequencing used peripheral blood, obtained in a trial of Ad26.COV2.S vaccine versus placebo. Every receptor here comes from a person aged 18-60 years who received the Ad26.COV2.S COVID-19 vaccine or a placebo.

The CDR3: CASSSLGLTGAEAFF. The DNA for the CDR3 is TGTGCCAGCAGCTCGTTGGGACTGACAGGGGCTGAAGCTTTCTTT. The chain has TRBV5-6 and TRBJ1-1; 8 bases are a match to TRBD1. The trim removed 3 bases at V and 6 bases at J, leaving 10 bases unmatched. This CDR3 has 15 residues. CDR1 and CDR2 (germline): SGHDT, YYEEEE.

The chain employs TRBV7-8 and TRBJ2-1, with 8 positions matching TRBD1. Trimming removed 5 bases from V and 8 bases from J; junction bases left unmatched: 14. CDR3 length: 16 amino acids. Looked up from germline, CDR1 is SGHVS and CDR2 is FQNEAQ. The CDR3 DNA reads TGTGCCAGCAGCGGTATCGACAGGGGACTTGGCTATGAGCAGTTCTTC. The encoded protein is CASSGIDRGLGYEQFF.

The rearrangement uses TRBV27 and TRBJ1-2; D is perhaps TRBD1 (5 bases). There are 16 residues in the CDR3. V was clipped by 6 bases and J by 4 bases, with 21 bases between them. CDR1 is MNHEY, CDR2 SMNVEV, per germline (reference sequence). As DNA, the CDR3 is TGTGCCAGCAGCGCCCGGGAAGGGGCGAATCTCTATGGCTACACCTTC. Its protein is CASSAREGANLYGYTF.

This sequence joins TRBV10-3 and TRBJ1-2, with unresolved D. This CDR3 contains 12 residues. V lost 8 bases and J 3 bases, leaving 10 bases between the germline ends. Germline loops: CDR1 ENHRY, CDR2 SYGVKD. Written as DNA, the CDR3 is TGTGCCATCGCCACAAGAGACTATGGCTACACCTTC. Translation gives CAIATRDYGYTF.

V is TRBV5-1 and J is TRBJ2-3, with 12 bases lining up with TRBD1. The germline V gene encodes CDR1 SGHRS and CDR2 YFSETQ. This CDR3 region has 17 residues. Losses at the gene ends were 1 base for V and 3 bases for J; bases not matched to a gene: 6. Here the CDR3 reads CASSLLGTGGWTDTQYF. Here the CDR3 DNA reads TGCGCCAGCAGCTTGTTGGGGACAGGGGGCTGGACAGATACGCAGTATTTT. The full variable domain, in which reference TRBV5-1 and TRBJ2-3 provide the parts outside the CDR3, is KAGVTQTPRYLIKTRGQQVTLSCSPISGHRSVSWYQQTPGQGLQFLFEYFSETQRNKGNFPGRFSGRQFSNSRSEMNVSTLELGDSALYLCASSLLGTGGWTDTQYFGPGTRLTVL.

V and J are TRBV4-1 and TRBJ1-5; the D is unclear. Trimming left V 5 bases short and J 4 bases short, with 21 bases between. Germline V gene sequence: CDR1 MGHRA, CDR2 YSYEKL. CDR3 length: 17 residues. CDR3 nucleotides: TGCGCCAGCAGCGGCCGTTATGGACCGGGCCCAAATCAGCCCCAGCATTTT. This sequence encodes CASSGRYGPGPNQPQHF.

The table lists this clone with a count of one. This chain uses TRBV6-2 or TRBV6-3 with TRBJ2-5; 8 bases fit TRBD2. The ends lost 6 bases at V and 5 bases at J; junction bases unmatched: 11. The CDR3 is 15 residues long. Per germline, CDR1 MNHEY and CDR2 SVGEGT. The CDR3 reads CASSIPGLGWETQYF. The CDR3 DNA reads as TGTGCCAGCAGCATACCGGGACTAGGTTGGGAGACCCAGTACTTC.

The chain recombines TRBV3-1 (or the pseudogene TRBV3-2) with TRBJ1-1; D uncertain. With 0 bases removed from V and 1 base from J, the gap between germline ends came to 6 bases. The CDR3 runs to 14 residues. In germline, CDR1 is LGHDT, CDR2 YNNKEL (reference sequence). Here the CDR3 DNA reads TGTGCCAGCAGCCAAGAATGGAAGAACACTGAAGCTTTCTTT. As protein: CASSQEWKNTEAFF.

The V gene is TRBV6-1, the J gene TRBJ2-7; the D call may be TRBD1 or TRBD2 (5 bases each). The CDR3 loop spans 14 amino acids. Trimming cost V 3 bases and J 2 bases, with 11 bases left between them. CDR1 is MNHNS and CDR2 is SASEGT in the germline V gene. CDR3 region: CASSEGDVTYEQYV. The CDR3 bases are TGTGCCAGCAGTGAGGGGGACGTTACCTACGAGCAGTACGTC.

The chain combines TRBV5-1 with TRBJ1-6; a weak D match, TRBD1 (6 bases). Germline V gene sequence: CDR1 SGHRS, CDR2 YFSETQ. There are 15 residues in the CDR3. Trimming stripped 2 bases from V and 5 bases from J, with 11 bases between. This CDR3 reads CASSFGQSDNSPLHF. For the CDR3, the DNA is TGCGCCAGCAGCTTCGGACAGAGTGATAATTCACCCCTCCACTTT.